The clone carrying this T cell receptor (beta chain) was seen a single time. The data stem from a study of technical replicates of blood from a handful of donors. The protocol was immunoSEQ multiplex PCR, while the TCRdb copy is restricted to in-frame clones and leaves out a portion. The sample lists about 97,000 clones, about 95% occurring once. Germline-derived CDR1 and CDR2 are LNHDA and SQIVND (reference sequence). V was clipped by 6 bases and J by 1 base, with 10 bases between them. The CDR3 totals 14 residues. The source material was T cells isolated from PBMCs. This chain uses TRBV19 with TRBJ2-4; maybe TRBD1 (6 bases). The receptor's source is a human donor in good health. CDR3 nucleotide sequence: TGTGCCAGTAGGGACAGCGTGGCCAAAAACATTCAGTACTTC. This encodes CASRDSVAKNIQYF.